The T cell receptor beta chain described here comes from a study of preoperative IRX-2 immunotherapy in early breast cancer. Measured with immunoSEQ multiplex PCR; TCRdb has only the in-frame clones, and not every one. The data hold tens of thousands of clones, with approximately 89% observed a single time. The CDR3 totals 14 residues. This sample's treatment: preoperative locoregional IRX-2 cytokine immunotherapy. This phase Ib study tested locoregional IRX-2 cytokine immunotherapy given before surgery. This TCR was recovered from a human donor with breast cancer. This rearrangement joins TRBV1 to TRBJ1-2; no check of the table's D call, TRBD1, against the DNA was made. TRBV1 is a pseudogene segment. The source was tumor tissue, collected after IRX-2 immunotherapy. This CDR3 is CASSQGPGDRGYTF. CDR3 nucleotides: TGCGCCAGCAGCCAAGGGCCAGGGGATAGAGGCTACACCTTC.